The entry that follows covers one T cell receptor beta chain sequence. This clonotype was counted many times. The antigen it binds to is not known. The sample holds no much larger clone one base away, and base qualities are not on file. This record belongs to a study of regulatory T cells in long-lasting Graves disease (dated by TCRdb to 2020 to 2022). Regarding the study in general: Newly diagnosed Graves' disease patients had taken antithyroid drugs for less than 3 months. Peripheral blood TCR sequencing and RNA sequencing compared persistent Graves' disease patients with newly diagnosed Graves' disease patients. The study took place in China and was registered as a clinical trial. TCR sequencing covered about 13 persistent and roughly 20 newly diagnosed Graves' disease patients, around 33 samples in total.

CDR1 SGHTA and CDR2 FQGTGA were looked up in the germline V gene. The germline V and J ends show losses of 5 bases and 1 base respectively, and no gene match explains 7 bases of the junction. There are 16 amino acids in the CDR3, from cysteine to phenylalanine inclusive. Only the CDR3 DNA stays, 48 bases, in frame from base 1. What the work shows at the level of the full study, not this receptor alone: The authors acknowledged the small sample size as a limitation that may reduce accuracy. Persistent disease showed preferential use of TRBV28, TRBJ1-2 and TRBJ2-5, whereas newly diagnosed disease favored TRBV20-1 and TRBJ2-1. Because the primary lesion, thyroid tissue, could not be accessed, the study looked at peripheral blood alone. More public clonotypes were shared among persistent patients (under 3,000) than among newly diagnosed patients (over 900). Sequencing and analysis were limited to the TCR beta chain. Compared with newly diagnosed patients, persistent Graves' disease patients had lower TCR Shannon entropy and fewer highly expanded clones, which suggests clonal expansion.

Libraries were made using multiplex PCR. Sequencer: Illumina HiSeq 4000. iRepertoire HTBI primers and Arm-PCR amplification of CDR3 regions were used to construct TCR beta libraries. Gel purification was performed on PCR products prior to sequencing. In the source study's methods: Across samples, some 62 TRBV and 13 to 15 TRBJ segments were identified and used for gene usage analysis of CDR3 amino acid clonotypes. COPE and FqMerger were used to merge filtered high-quality paired reads into contigs. BLAST was used to align contigs to IMGT TRBV, TRBD and TRBJ reference genes, and CDR3 was defined according to IMGT. Clonotypes above 0.1% frequency were classified as highly expanded clones. Shannon entropy served as the measure of repertoire diversity, while the Gini coefficient captured V-J evenness. Clonotypes shared by more than one individual were considered public. In TCRdb, the public reads were trimmed at Q25 with fastp and aligned with MiXCR, with productive beta chains retained. Each record represents a unique CDR3 protein, reported with the most common genes and DNA among its rows. Here the V and J calls rest on TCRdb's processing, not on the authors' analysis. This sample comprises hundreds of thousands of distinct CDR3 sequences, roughly 13% of them detected only once. Together, the top ten hold roughly a tenth of the sample.

The sample's time point label is to be understood as: newly diagnosed GD, antithyroid drugs for less than 3 months. RNA was extracted from PBMCs in TRIzol for both TCR sequencing and RNA sequencing. Graves' disease was diagnosed according to American Thyroid Association guidelines. Recruitment of patients was carried out at an endocrinology department in Xi'an, China. Each patient gave around 9 milliliters of peripheral blood, collected in an EDTA anticoagulant tube. Ficoll Paque Plus density gradient separation was used to isolate PBMCs, and no further T cell sorting was done. An Agilent 2100 Bioanalyzer and agarose gel were used to check RNA quality, while a NanoDrop 2000 measured RNA concentration. These records were also assigned to another study, of T cells in Graves' hyperthyroidism and ophthalmopathy. The second study also describes: Stable Graves' hyperthyroidism was defined as the absence of progression to ophthalmopathy over 18 months of follow-up. Hyperthyroidism patients were aged 18 to 65 years and newly diagnosed, with disease duration of less than 2 months. Exclusion was applied to patients with uncontrolled infections, other autoimmune diseases, pregnancy or lactation. Clinical symptoms, serum thyroxine and TRAb, thyroid ultrasound, and orbital computed tomography formed the basis for the diagnoses. The first round of RT-PCR for the TCR CDR3 was performed with the HTBI primer set and the Qiagen OneStep RT-PCR kit. Blood samples also contained most of the expanded thyroid clonotypes (frequency above 0.001), which suggests that blood repertoires may reflect thyroid immune responses. A model built on a 13 V-J signature distinguished ophthalmopathy from stable hyperthyroidism, reaching approximately 89% sensitivity and about 81% specificity in cross-validation and 80%/75% in testing. In validation, the model predicted progression to ophthalmopathy with 65% to 71% sensitivity and roughly 72% specificity, a median of 6.5 months before onset. A discovery cohort of roughly 96 patients, roughly 45 with Graves' ophthalmopathy and about 58 with stable Graves' hyperthyroidism, was used to find distinguishing TCR V-J signatures. Whether ophthalmopathy could be predicted prospectively was tested in an independent validation cohort made up of under 20 hyperthyroidism patients plus 17 patients who later progressed to ophthalmopathy. For training and testing, the 95 to 100 patients in the discovery cohort were randomly divided in a 7:3 ratio. Thyroid tissue and blood T-cell repertoires from about six Graves' hyperthyroidism patients were also compared in the study. Following sampling, methimazole starting at 30 mg daily was given to hyperthyroidism patients, and high-dose intravenous methylprednisolone was given to ophthalmopathy patients. Libraries were constructed in a second round of multiplex PCR, after which size selection and purification were performed. Libraries were sequenced paired-end with 100 bp reads on an Illumina HiSeq2000. SOAPnuke was used to process the raw data, throwing out any read that contained adapters or uncalled bases, had a mean Phred below 15, or lacked an exact constant-primer or identifier match. COPE v1.2.5 was used to merge high-quality paired reads, and clonotypes were defined as unique nucleotide sequences. Clonotypes were aligned to IMGT TRBV, TRBD and TRBJ reference segments using MiTCR v1.1. Analysis was restricted to V-J combinations with a frequency above 0.0001, which covered roughly 99% of repertoires. The TCS score was defined as F50 (clonal expansion) divided by E x V (chaos), with BLOSUM62-based TCRdist calculated between CDR3 peptides within each V-J. Welch's t-statistics and random forest reduced roughly 530 V-J features to about 12, which were used in a naive Bayes classifier (R e1071). No statistical method was used to set the sample size in advance, and investigators knew the group allocation. The paper describes TCR Vbeta CDR3 sequencing of roughly 130 peripheral blood samples, made up of approximately 40 ophthalmopathy patients, roughly 72 hyperthyroidism patients and 17 progressor patients.

Material: peripheral blood mononuclear cells (PBMCs), obtained at new diagnosis, from a patient treated with antithyroid drugs. Rearrangement joined TRBV7-3 to TRBJ2-1; 8 of the junction bases match TRBD2. The receptor comes from a man aged 25-45 years with Graves disease. Donor details come from another sample of the same person, matched by shared clones. The CDR3 has the sequence CASSHSGTRSYNEQFF. The nucleotide sequence is given as TGTGCCAGCAGCCATAGCGGGACTAGGTCCTACAATGAGCAGTTCTTC.